A single sample is the source of the 9 T cell receptor beta chains below, sequenced in a study of metastatic and nonmetastatic thyroid tumors. Via MiXCR, TCRdb re-called the PCR reads. Here the sample spans 11,000 to 15,000 clones, approximately 29% being singletons. All patients reached thyroid surgery having received no treatment beforehand. Input material: tumor tissue. The receptors derive from a female donor with papillary thyroid cancer or a benign thyroid nodule (not recorded which). Some clones in this sample may be carry-over from other donors' samples.

In this sample, this clone turned up once. The chain employs TRBV14 and TRBJ2-7, with D unclear. CDR1 SGHDN and CDR2 FVKESK come from the germline V gene. The V end was cut by 7 bases, the J end by 3 bases, with 19 bases between. The CDR3 extends over 15 amino acids. The CDR3 DNA sequence: TGTGCCAGCAATCCGACCGGGTCCCAGCGCTACGAGCAGTACTTC. This codes for CASNPTGSQRYEQYF.

This clone was detected many times. The V and J genes are TRBV15 and TRBJ2-1; either TRBD1 or TRBD2 may supply D (5 bases each). The CDR3 runs to 13 residues. Trimming cost V 5 bases and J 9 bases, with 14 bases left between them. The V gene's germline CDR1 is LNHNV and CDR2 YYDKDF (reference sequence). The CDR3 DNA reads as TGTGCCACCAGCCTCGGGCCGGGGACTGAGCAGTTCTTC. Translated: CATSLGPGTEQFF.

In this sample, this clone turned up a few times. The genes are TRBV6-5 and TRBJ2-1; the D call may be TRBD1 or TRBD2 (5 bases each). This CDR3 comprises 15 residues. Germline V CDR1 and CDR2: MNHEY, SVGAGI. Trimming shortened V by 2 bases and J by 2 bases, and 10 bases separated the two germline ends. CDR3 sequence reads: CASSYRQGPYNEQFF. Here the CDR3 DNA reads TGTGCCAGCAGTTACCGGCAGGGACCCTACAATGAGCAGTTCTTC.

This clone was picked up a small number of times. This sequence joins TRBV25-1 and TRBJ2-2; no clear D gene. The CDR3 sequence is 15 residues long. Trimming pared 4 bases from V and 0 bases from J, leaving 9 bases between. CDR1 and CDR2 (germline): MGHDK, SYGVNS. The DNA of the CDR3 is TGTGCCAGCAGTGGCGCTAAAACGAACACCGGGGAGCTGTTTTTT. Its translation: CASSGAKTNTGELFF.

The chain is built from TRBV4-1 and TRBJ2-2; no definite D call. The CDR3 contains 14 residues. V lost 1 base and J lost 6, with 9 bases in between. CDR1 is MGHRA and CDR2 is YSYEKL in the germline V gene. The CDR3 DNA follows: TGCGCCAGCAGCCAAGTGGGTGGATCCGGGGAGCTGTTTTTT. Amino acids: CASSQVGGSGELFF.

This clone is deemed medium-sized. V and J are TRBV20-1 and TRBJ2-7; 7 bases fit TRBD2. This CDR3 region has 13 residues. Germline V gene lookup returns CDR1 DFQATT and CDR2 SNEGSKA (reference sequence). With V trimmed by 5 bases and J by 2 bases, 6 bases remained unmatched. This CDR3 reads CSAAGGTTYEQYF. CDR3 coding DNA: TGCAGTGCTGCCGGGGGGACCACCTACGAGCAGTACTTC.

This clone has just a few counts. The rearrangement links TRBV12-5 to TRBJ2-3; D might be TRBD1 (6 bases). The ends were cut back, 7 bases at V and 0 bases at J, with 14 bases in the middle. Looked up from germline, CDR1 is LGHNT and CDR2 is FRNRAP. The CDR3 consists of 15 residues. The CDR3 DNA is TGTGCTAGTGTCCTATGGACAGCTAGCACAGATACGCAGTATTTT. It yields the protein CASVLWTASTDTQYF. The variable domain in full, with the rest retrieved from reference TRBV12-5 and TRBJ2-3, is DARVTQTPRHKVTEMGQEVTMRCQPILGHNTVFWYRQTMMQGLELLAYFRNRAPLDDSGMPKDRFSAEMPDATLATLKIQPSEPRDSAVYFCASVLWTASTDTQYFGPGTRLTVL.

This clone was detected a few times. The chain joins TRBV6-1 to TRBJ2-6; D ambiguous. The CDR3 is 15 amino acids. The V end lost 0 bases, the J end lost 0 bases, and 3 bases lay between the germline ends. Germline V gene lookup returns CDR1 MNHNS and CDR2 SASEGT. CDR3 sequence (DNA): TGTGCCAGCAGTGAAGCCGCCTCTGGGGCCAACGTCCTGACTTTC. Translating it yields CASSEAASGANVLTF.

By sample share, this clone is medium-sized. The chain couples TRBV6-1 to TRBJ2-7, with D maybe TRBD2 (6 bases). This CDR3 has 14 residues. From germline, CDR1 is MNHNS and CDR2 SASEGT. The V end was cut by 7 bases, the J end by 0 bases, with 13 bases between. CDR3 in amino acids: CASTVAESSYEQYF. The CDR3, as DNA: TGTGCCAGCACGGTAGCGGAGAGCTCCTACGAGCAGTACTTC.